These 5 T cell receptor beta chains were sequenced from one sample in a study of blood T cells in healthy people across ages. For the second PCR, which ran for about 6 to 11 cycles, a sample-barcoded 5' primer and a J-beta primer mix were used. TCRdb itself ran the 5' RACE reads through MiXCR, one entry per CDR3 protein. The sample records around 700,000 distinct CDR3 sequences, just under 25% being singletons. The same specimen was also included in a second study, on T cells of mothers and their children.

The material sequenced was blood. Every receptor here comes from a boy under 18 in good health.

This clonotype was observed a handful of times. The rearrangement links TRBV9 to TRBJ2-1; D perhaps matches TRBD1 (6 bases). The germline CDR1 and CDR2 sequences are SGDLS and YYNGEE. The CDR3 length is 14 residues. Trimming took off 0 bases at V and 7 bases at J, with 11 bases between the two ends. The CDR3, as DNA: TGTGCCAGCAGCGTAGAATCGGGACAAAATGAGCAGTTCTTC. This encodes CASSVESGQNEQFF.

The chain links TRBV29-1 to TRBJ2-1; tentatively, D is TRBD1 (6 bases). The J call may be wrong; the DNA end is better matched by TRBJ2-5. This CDR3 contains 14 residues. Germline CDR1 SQVTM, CDR2 ANQGSEA. CDR3 sequence (DNA): TGCAGCGTTCCCGGACAGACTACTCAAGAGACCCAGTACTTC. This encodes CSVPGQTTQETQYF.

The V and J genes are TRBV15 and TRBJ2-4; the D call may be TRBD1 or TRBD2 (5 bases each). The CDR3 loop spans 15 amino acids. In germline, CDR1 is LNHNV, CDR2 YYDKDF (reference sequence). V lost 4 bases, J lost 6 bases, and 16 bases lay in between. The CDR3 sequence: CATSTERGSVNIQYF. DNA for the CDR3: TGTGCCACCAGCACCGAGAGGGGATCGGTAAACATTCAGTACTTC.

V gene TRBV10-2 combines with J gene TRBJ2-2, with 9 bases aligning to TRBD2. Germline V lookup: CDR1 WSHSY, CDR2 SAAADI. Trimming at V came to 8 bases and at J to 1 base, leaving 8 bases not matched to a gene. The CDR3 is 16 residues long. This chain's CDR3 is CASSFKAGGNTGELFF. The CDR3 nucleotides read TGCGCCAGCTCTTTTAAAGCGGGGGGGAACACCGGGGAGCTGTTTTTT.

This clonotype was seen a few times. This chain uses TRBV12-3 or TRBV12-4 with TRBJ1-4, with 9 bases lining up with TRBD1. Trimming removed 6 bases from V and 5 bases from J; junction bases left unmatched: 7. The CDR3 has 15 residues. As DNA, the CDR3 is TGTGCCAGCAGGACACACGGGACAGGGAATGAAAAACTGTTTTTT. Its protein is CASRTHGTGNEKLFF.